Presented here are 28 T cell receptor beta chains from one specimen sequenced in a study of blood T cells in healthy people across ages (dated by TCRdb to 2015 to 2017). Library prep was done by 5' RACE. For sequencing, an Illumina HiSeq 2500 was employed. A second roughly 7 to 11 cycle PCR used a sample-barcoded 5' primer and a J-beta primer mix. TCRdb trimmed public reads at Q25 via fastp, called clones via MiXCR and kept in-frame beta chains. CDR3 protein duplicates are merged, each entry listing the most common genes and DNA. In this sample the table shows roughly 560,000 distinct CDR3 sequences, approximately 25% of which occur a single time. The ten largest clones capture roughly 9.4% of the sample. In addition, the sample was reused for a study of T cells of mothers and their children.

The sample consisted of blood. All receptors come from a boy younger than 18 in good health.

This clonotype was seen a handful of times. The chain combines TRBV6-5 with TRBJ2-5; the D is unclear. CDR3 length equals 16 residues. CDR1 and CDR2 (germline): MNHEY, SVGAGI. With 0 bases removed from V and 2 bases from J, the gap between germline ends came to 13 bases. As DNA, the CDR3 is TGTGCCAGCAGTTACTCGGGAAGGGCTGTTCAAGAGACCCAGTACTTC. Its protein product is CASSYSGRAVQETQYF.

This clonotype turned up a few times. The chain links TRBV5-1 to TRBJ2-5; 7 bases agree with TRBD2. CDR1 SGHRS and CDR2 YFSETQ come from the germline V gene. The CDR3 length is 16 residues. Trimming removed 2 bases from V and 5 bases from J; junction bases left unmatched: 12. The DNA of the CDR3 is TGCGCCAGCAGCTTAGGGGCTTTGGCGGGGGTGGAGACCCAGTACTTC. This codes for CASSLGALAGVETQYF.

This clonotype came up a few times. V gene TRBV27 combines with J gene TRBJ2-7, with 8 bases matching TRBD1. V lost 4 bases and J lost 2; bases outside the gene matches: 7. Germline values: CDR1 MNHEY, CDR2 SMNVEV (reference sequence). There are 15 residues in the CDR3. This chain's CDR3 is CASSSGRTGTYEQYF. CDR3 bases: TGTGCCAGCAGTTCAGGCAGGACAGGGACCTACGAGCAGTACTTC.

The sample holds a few counts of this clonotype. Germline and junction disagree at one end, which may indicate a read error. The chain uses TRBV12-5 and TRBJ2-1; D is perhaps TRBD1 (5 bases). The germline gives CDR1 LGHNT, CDR2 FRNRAP. The CDR3 loop spans 13 amino acids. In DNA form, the CDR3 reads TGTGCTAGTGGTTTGACAGGCTACAATGAGCGGTTCTTC. Protein sequence: CASGLTGYNERFF.

This clonotype has more than one count but fewer than ten. The J gene is TRBJ1-5, the V gene TRBV6-5; TRBD1 matches 7 bases. Germline-derived CDR1 and CDR2 are MNHEY and SVGAGI. J lost 9 bases, V lost 9 bases, and 14 bases had no gene match. There are 14 residues in the CDR3. The CDR3 region has the DNA TGTGCCAGACGAAGACAGGGTAGGATCGGGCCCCAGCATTTT. This sequence encodes CARRRQGRIGPQHF.

This clonotype was seen a handful of times. The V and J genes are TRBV28 and TRBJ2-2, with 7 bases fitting TRBD1. With V trimmed by 3 bases and J by 4 bases, 5 bases remained unmatched. The CDR3 extends over 15 amino acids. CDR1 and CDR2 (germline): MDHEN, SYDVKM. The CDR3 bases are TGTGCCAGCAGTTTCCGGGACAGACTCACCGGGGAGCTGTTTTTT. It is translated as CASSFRDRLTGELFF.

This sequence joins TRBV7-3 and TRBJ1-2; maybe TRBD1 (5 bases). The CDR3 extends over 15 amino acids. V lost 0 bases and J 8 bases, leaving 16 bases between the germline ends. Germline-derived CDR1 and CDR2 are SGHTA and FQGTGA. CDR3 loop: CASSLTGTIGEGYTF. CDR3 sequence (DNA): TGTGCCAGCAGCTTAACCGGGACCATCGGTGAGGGCTACACCTTC.

The chain has TRBV28 and TRBJ2-1, with 13 bases that match TRBD2. Losses at the gene ends were 4 bases for V and 2 bases for J; bases not matched to a gene: 5. The germline V gene encodes CDR1 MDHEN and CDR2 SYDVKM. This CDR3 contains 17 residues. The CDR3 nucleotides read TGTGCCAGCAGTTCCCTGACTAGCGGGGGGACCTACAATGAGCAGTTCTTC. Translation gives CASSSLTSGGTYNEQFF.

There are many counts of this clonotype. CDR3 in amino acids: CASSPDGWTGVETQYF. CDR3 DNA sequence: TGTGCCAGCAGTCCCGATGGTTGGACAGGGGTTGAGACCCAGTACTTC. The rearrangement uses TRBV28 and TRBJ2-5, with 9 bases lining up with TRBD1. V dropped 5 bases and J dropped 5; count of bases not matched to a gene: 12. The CDR3 spans 16 residues. CDR1 and CDR2 (germline): MDHEN, SYDVKM. Filled out from reference TRBV28 and TRBJ2-5, the complete variable domain reads DVKVTQSSRYLVKRTGEKVFLECVQDMDHENMFWYRQDPGLGLRLIYFSYDVKMKEKGDIPEGYSVSREKKERFSLILESASTNQTSMYLCASSPDGWTGVETQYFGPGTRLLVL.

This chain uses TRBV11-2 with TRBJ2-3; D is perhaps TRBD1 or TRBD2 (5 bases each). Germline values: CDR1 SGHAT, CDR2 FQNNGV. With 4 bases removed from V and 4 bases from J, the gap between germline ends came to 15 bases. The CDR3 extends over 15 amino acids. CDR3 amino acids: CASSSGTLKADTQYF. The CDR3, as DNA: TGTGCCAGCAGCTCTGGGACCTTAAAAGCAGATACGCAGTATTTT.

The chain has TRBV7-9 and TRBJ1-6; 7 bases line up with TRBD1. V shed 3 bases, J shed 10 bases, and the junction held 6 bases outside the gene matches. Germline CDR1 SEHNR, CDR2 FQNEAQ (reference sequence). The CDR3 spans 14 residues. The chain's CDR3 is CASSFGQGESPLHF. As DNA, the CDR3 is TGTGCCAGCAGCTTTGGGCAGGGGGAATCACCCCTCCACTTT.

This clonotype was found a few times. The chain carries TRBV25-1 and TRBJ2-7; maybe TRBD2 (5 bases). Germline CDR1 reads MGHDK; CDR2 reads SYGVNS. The CDR3 extends over 15 amino acids. The ends were cut back, 1 base at V and 3 bases at J, with 13 bases in the middle. The CDR3 loop is CASSESTSISYEQYF. The CDR3 DNA reads as TGTGCCAGCAGTGAATCTACTAGTATTAGCTACGAGCAGTACTTC.

This clonotype was recorded a few times. This rearrangement joins TRBV12-3 or TRBV12-4 to TRBJ2-1; no definite D call. This CDR3 has 15 residues. V gave up 3 bases and J gave up 4 bases, with 13 bases separating them. CDR3 loop: CASSFRVGFYNEQFF. The DNA of the CDR3 is TGTGCCAGCAGTTTTCGGGTCGGCTTTTACAATGAGCAGTTCTTC.

This clonotype was seen a few times. In this CDR3 the conserved last residue, phenylalanine or tryptophan, is missing, so a read error is likely. The chain carries TRBV6-2 or TRBV6-3 and TRBJ1-6, with D unresolved. V shed 5 bases and J shed 3 bases, with 8 bases lying between them. The germline CDR1 and CDR2 sequences are MNHEY and SVGEGT. CDR3 length equals 14 residues. CDR3 in amino acids: CASSDARYNSPLHL. CDR3 nucleotide sequence: TGTGCCAGCAGTGACGCCCGCTATAATTCACCCCTCCACCTT.

This chain uses TRBV4-3 with TRBJ2-1, with D hard to call. Germline loops: CDR1 LGHNA, CDR2 YSLEER. The CDR3 is made up of 16 amino acids. The V end lost 0 bases, the J end lost 2 bases, and 11 bases lay between the germline ends. The CDR3 reads CASSQEPLAAYNEQFF. The CDR3 nucleotides read TGCGCCAGCAGCCAAGAACCACTCGCCGCCTACAATGAGCAGTTCTTC.

V gene TRBV28 combines with J gene TRBJ2-5, with D perhaps given as TRBD1 or TRBD2 (6 bases each). Germline V gene data show CDR1 as MDHEN and CDR2 as SYDVKM. Deletions cut 8 bases from V and 5 bases from J, with 24 bases between. The CDR3 covers 16 residues. The CDR3 coding sequence is TGTGCCAGCCAGTTTGGTCTCCGGGGGCGAGGGGAGACCCAGTACTTC. This translates into CASQFGLRGRGETQYF.

The chain's CDR3 is CASSEYGTGGYGYTF. The CDR3 bases are TGTGCCAGCAGTGAATATGGGACAGGGGGTTATGGCTACACCTTC. The chain combines TRBV25-1 with TRBJ1-2, with 11 nucleotides matching TRBD1. This CDR3 spans 15 amino acids. V gave up 0 bases and J gave up 5 bases; unmatched junction bases: 2. Germline values: CDR1 MGHDK, CDR2 SYGVNS.

In DNA form, the CDR3 reads TGCGCCAGCAGCCAAGGACTGCCAGGGGTGGCTAATGAAAAACTGTTTTTT. It encodes CASSQGLPGVANEKLFF. The chain couples TRBV4-3 to TRBJ1-4; possibly TRBD1 for D (6 bases). The CDR3 loop spans 17 amino acids. Germline lookup yields CDR1 LGHNA and CDR2 YSLEER. Between the trimmed V and J ends, which lost 1 base and 3 bases, there was a span of 15 bases.

This clonotype occurred many times. V is TRBV12-3 or TRBV12-4 and J is TRBJ2-7; D possibly corresponds to TRBD2 (6 bases). This CDR3 has 14 residues. V gave up 6 bases and J gave up 3 bases, with 15 bases separating them. The CDR3 loop reads CASRPGTEIYEQYF. CDR3 coding DNA: TGTGCCAGCAGACCCGGGACTGAAATCTACGAGCAGTACTTC.

This clonotype came up many times. CDR3 DNA: TGTGCCAGCAGCCAAGCAGTTGGTGGGCACACAGATACGCAGTATTTT. This translates into CASSQAVGGHTDTQYF. The rearrangement joins TRBV7-9 to TRBJ2-3; D ambiguous. From germline, CDR1 is SEHNR and CDR2 FQNEAQ (reference sequence). The CDR3 has 16 amino acids. V lost 5 bases to trimming and J lost 2 bases, with 17 bases between them.

The sample holds a few counts of this clonotype. The chain links TRBV20-1 to TRBJ2-5; the match to TRBD2 covers 11 bases. Unmatched junction bases numbered 2, after V lost 4 bases and J lost 1 base. The CDR3 totals 14 residues. The germline V gene has CDR1 DFQATT and CDR2 SNEGSKA (reference sequence). The DNA of the CDR3 is TGCAGTGCTAACCTAGCGGGGGGCCAAGAGACCCAGTACTTC. This codes for CSANLAGGQETQYF.

This clonotype has a handful of counts. This chain joins TRBV13 and TRBJ2-5, with D perhaps assigned TRBD1 or TRBD2 (6 bases each). V lost 0 bases and J lost 5, with 16 bases in between. CDR1 PRHDT and CDR2 FYEKMQ come from the germline V gene (reference sequence). This CDR3 spans 16 amino acids. CDR3 loop: CASSLGGGSVWETQYF. CDR3 nucleotide sequence: TGTGCCAGCAGCTTAGGGGGGGGCTCAGTTTGGGAGACCCAGTACTTC.

This chain joins TRBV6-6 and TRBJ1-4, with a possible D match to TRBD1 (6 bases). The CDR3 contains 15 residues. Germline lookup yields CDR1 MNHNY and CDR2 SVGAGI (reference sequence). Trimming removed 6 bases from V and 14 bases from J, with 25 bases in between. The chain's CDR3 is CASSSGRTVGSLLFF. The CDR3 nucleotides are TGTGCCAGCAGCTCCGGACGGACAGTGGGGTCCCTCCTGTTTTTT.

This clonotype was detected a few times. This chain uses TRBV29-1 with TRBJ2-1; a possible D gene is TRBD2 (6 bases). Germline loops: CDR1 SQVTM, CDR2 ANQGSEA. V lost 5 bases and J 7 bases, leaving 12 bases between the germline ends. This CDR3 contains 12 residues. CDR3 protein: CSVPAGGNEQFF. CDR3 nucleotide sequence: TGCAGCGTTCCGGCAGGAGGGAATGAGCAGTTCTTC.

This clonotype showed up many times. V usage is TRBV6-2 or TRBV6-3 and J usage is TRBJ1-2; D unclear. This CDR3 is built from 13 residues. CDR1 MNHEY and CDR2 SVGEGT come from the germline V gene. The V gene lost 4 bases and the J gene lost 6 bases, with 12 bases spanning the gap. The CDR3 reads CASSSTEFDGYTF. The CDR3 DNA reads TGTGCCAGCAGTTCTACCGAATTTGATGGCTACACCTTC.

This clonotype was detected a few times. The rearrangement uses TRBV7-6 and TRBJ2-5; unclear D gene. V gave up 5 bases and J gave up 4 bases, with 11 bases separating them. The CDR3 is 13 residues long. CDR1 and CDR2 (germline): SGHVS, FNYEAQ. The CDR3 sequence: CASSRRVGETQYF. In DNA form, the CDR3 reads TGTGCCAGCAGCCGCAGAGTCGGAGAGACCCAGTACTTC.

This chain connects TRBV27 to TRBJ2-5; D not resolved. V was pared by 5 bases and J by 1 base, with 11 bases between. The CDR3 is 14 amino acids. Per germline, CDR1 MNHEY and CDR2 SMNVEV (reference sequence). The DNA for the CDR3 is TGTGCCAGCAGTGCGGCAGTGACCCAAGAGACCCAGTACTTC. This sequence encodes CASSAAVTQETQYF.

In this sample, this clonotype turned up a few times. This chain links TRBV20-1 with TRBJ2-2; 8 nucleotides agree with TRBD2. The junction had 7 bases not matched to a gene; V was cut back by 0 bases and J by 4 bases. This CDR3 is 16 amino acids long. The germline gives CDR1 DFQATT, CDR2 SNEGSKA (reference sequence). CDR3 sequence (DNA): TGCAGTGCTAGAGAGGGGGCGGGGGGTGGCACCGGGGAGCTGTTTTTT. Translation gives CSAREGAGGGTGELFF.